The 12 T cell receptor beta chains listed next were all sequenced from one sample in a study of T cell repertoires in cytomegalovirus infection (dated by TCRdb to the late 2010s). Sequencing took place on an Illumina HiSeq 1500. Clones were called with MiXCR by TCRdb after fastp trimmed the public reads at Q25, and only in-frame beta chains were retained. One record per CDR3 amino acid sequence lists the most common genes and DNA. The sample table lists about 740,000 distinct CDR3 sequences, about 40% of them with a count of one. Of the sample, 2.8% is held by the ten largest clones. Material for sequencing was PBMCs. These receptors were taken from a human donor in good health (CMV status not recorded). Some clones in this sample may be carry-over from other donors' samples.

CDR3 in amino acids: CASSQEERGHQPQHF. For the CDR3, the DNA is TGTGCCAGCAGCCAAGAAGAAAGGGGGCATCAGCCCCAGCATTTT. The chain has TRBV4-2 and TRBJ1-5, with 7 bases aligning to TRBD1. This CDR3 is 15 amino acids long. After removal of 0 bases from V and 5 bases from J, the junction contained 4 bases not matched to a gene. CDR1 and CDR2 from the germline V gene are LGHNA and YNFKEQ.

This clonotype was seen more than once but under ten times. The CDR3 region has the DNA TGTGCCAGCAGTTACGCAGGGCGTGGCTACACCTTC. Translating gives CASSYAGRGYTF. The rearrangement uses TRBV6-6 and TRBJ1-2; TRBD1 is a possible D gene (5 bases). The CDR3 is 12 residues long. With 2 bases removed from V and 7 bases from J, the gap between germline ends came to 8 bases. The V gene's germline CDR1 is MNHNY and CDR2 SVGAGI (reference sequence).

CDR3 DNA: TGTGCCAGCAGGAGCGGGGGGACGAAAGAGACCCAGTACTTC. Amino acids: CASRSGGTKETQYF. The chain has TRBV7-2 and TRBJ2-5; 9 positions match TRBD2. The trim removed 6 bases at V and 3 bases at J, leaving 5 bases unmatched. The CDR3 runs 14 residues. CDR1 is SGHTA and CDR2 is FQGNSA in the germline V gene.

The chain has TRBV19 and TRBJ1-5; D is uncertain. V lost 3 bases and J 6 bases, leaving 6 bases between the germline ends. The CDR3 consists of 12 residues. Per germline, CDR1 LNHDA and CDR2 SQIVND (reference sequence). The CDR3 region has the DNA TGTGCCAGTAGTATGGTGGGTCAGCCCCAGCATTTT. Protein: CASSMVGQPQHF.

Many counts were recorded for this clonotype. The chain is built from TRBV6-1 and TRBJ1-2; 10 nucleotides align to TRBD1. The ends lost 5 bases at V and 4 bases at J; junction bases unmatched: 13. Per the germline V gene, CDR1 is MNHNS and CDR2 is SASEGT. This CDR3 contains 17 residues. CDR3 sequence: CASSSTLGQGVVYGYTF. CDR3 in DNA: TGTGCCAGCAGTTCGACTCTTGGACAGGGGGTCGTCTATGGCTACACCTTC.

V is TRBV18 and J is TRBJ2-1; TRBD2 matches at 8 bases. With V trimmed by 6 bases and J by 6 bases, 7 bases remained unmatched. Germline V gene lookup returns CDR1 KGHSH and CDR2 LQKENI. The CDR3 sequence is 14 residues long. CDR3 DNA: TGTGCCAGCTCGCCGTCCGGGACTAGCAATGAGCAGTTCTTC. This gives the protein CASSPSGTSNEQFF. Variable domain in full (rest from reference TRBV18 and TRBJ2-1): NAGVMQNPRHLVRRRGQEARLRCSPMKGHSHVYWYRQLPEEGLKFMVYLQKENIIDESGMPKERFSAEFPKEGPSILRIQQVVRGDSAAYFCASSPSGTSNEQFFGPGTRLTVL.

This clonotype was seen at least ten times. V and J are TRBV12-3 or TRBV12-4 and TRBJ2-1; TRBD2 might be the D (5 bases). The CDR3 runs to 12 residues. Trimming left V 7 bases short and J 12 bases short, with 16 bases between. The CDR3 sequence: CASTLRAGGQFF. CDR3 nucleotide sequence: TGTGCCAGCACCCTAAGGGCGGGTGGGCAGTTCTTC.

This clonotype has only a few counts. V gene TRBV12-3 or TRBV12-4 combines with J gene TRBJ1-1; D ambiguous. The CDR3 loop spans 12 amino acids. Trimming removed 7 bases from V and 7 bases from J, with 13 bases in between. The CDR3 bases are TGTGCCAGCATTCTGACCGGGTTTGAAGCTTTCTTT. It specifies CASILTGFEAFF.

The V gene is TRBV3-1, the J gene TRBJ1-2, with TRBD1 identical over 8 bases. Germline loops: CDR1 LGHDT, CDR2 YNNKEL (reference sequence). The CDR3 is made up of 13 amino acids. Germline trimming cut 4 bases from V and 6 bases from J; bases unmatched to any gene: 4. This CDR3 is CASSLRTGNGYTF. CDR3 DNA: TGTGCCAGCAGCCTTAGGACAGGGAATGGCTACACCTTC.

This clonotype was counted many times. CDR3 nucleotides: TGCGCCAGCAGCCTAGACAGGGATTCCTCCTACGAGCAGTACTTC. Translated, it gives CASSLDRDSSYEQYF. The chain recombines TRBV4-1 with TRBJ2-7, with 7 bases lining up with TRBD1. J lost 0 bases, V lost 4 bases, and 6 bases had no gene match. This CDR3 comprises 15 residues. Germline values: CDR1 MGHRA, CDR2 YSYEKL.

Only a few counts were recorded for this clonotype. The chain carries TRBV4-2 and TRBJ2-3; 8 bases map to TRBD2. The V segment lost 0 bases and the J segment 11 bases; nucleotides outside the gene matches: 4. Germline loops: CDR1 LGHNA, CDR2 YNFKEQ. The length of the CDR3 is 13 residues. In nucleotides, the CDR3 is TGTGCCAGCAGCCAAGAAGGCCTAGCGGGGCAGTATTTT. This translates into CASSQEGLAGQYF.

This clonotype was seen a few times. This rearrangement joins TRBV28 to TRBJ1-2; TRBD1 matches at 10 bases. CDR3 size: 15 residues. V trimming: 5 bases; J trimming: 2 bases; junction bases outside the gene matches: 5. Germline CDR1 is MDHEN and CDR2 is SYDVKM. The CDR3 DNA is TGTGCCAGCAGTCAGGGACAGGGGAACAACTATGGCTACACCTTC. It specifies CASSQGQGNNYGYTF.